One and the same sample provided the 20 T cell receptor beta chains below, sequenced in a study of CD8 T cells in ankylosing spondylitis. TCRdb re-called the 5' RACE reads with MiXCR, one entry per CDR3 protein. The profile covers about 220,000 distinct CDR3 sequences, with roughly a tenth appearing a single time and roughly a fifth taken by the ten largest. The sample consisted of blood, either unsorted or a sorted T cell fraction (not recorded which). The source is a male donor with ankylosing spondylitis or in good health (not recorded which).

The CDR3 bases are TGTGCCTGGAGTTCTGGACAGCCCAACAATGAGCAGTTCTTC. This codes for CAWSSGQPNNEQFF. This chain links TRBV30 with TRBJ2-1; a possible D gene is TRBD1 (6 bases). Per the germline V gene, CDR1 is GTSNPN and CDR2 is SVGIG (reference sequence). This CDR3 contains 14 residues. The germline V and J ends were trimmed by 2 bases and 5 bases, with 13 bases remaining between them.

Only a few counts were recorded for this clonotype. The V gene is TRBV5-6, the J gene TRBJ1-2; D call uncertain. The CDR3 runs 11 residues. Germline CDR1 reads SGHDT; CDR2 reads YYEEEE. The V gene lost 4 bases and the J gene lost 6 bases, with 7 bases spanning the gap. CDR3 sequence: CASSLEDGYTF. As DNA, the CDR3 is TGTGCCAGCAGCCTTGAGGATGGCTACACCTTC.

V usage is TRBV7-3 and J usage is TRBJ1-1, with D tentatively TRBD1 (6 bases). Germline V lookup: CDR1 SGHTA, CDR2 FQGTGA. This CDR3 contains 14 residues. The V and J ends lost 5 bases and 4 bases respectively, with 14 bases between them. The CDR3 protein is CASSPSGGSTEAFF. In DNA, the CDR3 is TGTGCCAGCAGCCCCTCCGGGGGCAGCACTGAAGCTTTCTTT. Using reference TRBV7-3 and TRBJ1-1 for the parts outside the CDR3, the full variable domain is GAGVSQTPSNKVTEKGKYVELRCDPISGHTALYWYRQSLGQGPEFLIYFQGTGAADDSGLPNDRFFAVRPEGSVSTLKIQRTERGDSAVYLCASSPSGGSTEAFFGQGTRLTVV.

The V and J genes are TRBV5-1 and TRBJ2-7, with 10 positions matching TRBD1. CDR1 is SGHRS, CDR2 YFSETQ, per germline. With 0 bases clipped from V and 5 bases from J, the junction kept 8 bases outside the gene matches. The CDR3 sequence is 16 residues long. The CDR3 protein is CASSLDSWGQGNEQYF. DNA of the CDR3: TGCGCCAGCAGCTTGGATTCATGGGGACAGGGGAACGAGCAGTACTTC.

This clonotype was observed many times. CDR3 coding DNA: TGCAGTGCTACAGGGCAGGCAACCACGTACGAGCAGTACTTC. It codes for CSATGQATTYEQYF. J is TRBJ2-7 and V is TRBV20-1, with D perhaps matching TRBD1 (5 bases). V was pared by 4 bases and J by 4 bases, with 17 bases between. The CDR3 length is 14 residues. Looked up from germline, CDR1 is DFQATT and CDR2 is SNEGSKA (reference sequence).

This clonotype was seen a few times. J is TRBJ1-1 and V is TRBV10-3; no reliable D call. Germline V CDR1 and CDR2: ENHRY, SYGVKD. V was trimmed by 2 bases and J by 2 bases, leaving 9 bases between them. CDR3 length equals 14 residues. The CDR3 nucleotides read TGTGCCATCAGTGAGCCGACCCTAAACACTGAAGCTTTCTTT. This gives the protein CAISEPTLNTEAFF.

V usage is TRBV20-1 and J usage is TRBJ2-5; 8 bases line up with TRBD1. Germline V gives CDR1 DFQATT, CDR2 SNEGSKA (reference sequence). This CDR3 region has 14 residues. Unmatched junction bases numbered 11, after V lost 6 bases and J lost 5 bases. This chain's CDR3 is CSAPGQEAFETQYF. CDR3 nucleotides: TGCAGTGCACCGGGACAGGAGGCGTTCGAGACCCAGTACTTC.

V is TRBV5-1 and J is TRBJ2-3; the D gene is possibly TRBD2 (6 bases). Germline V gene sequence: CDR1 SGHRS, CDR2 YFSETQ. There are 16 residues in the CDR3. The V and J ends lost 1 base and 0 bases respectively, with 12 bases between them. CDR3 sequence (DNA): TGCGCCAGCAGCTTGAATGGGAGGCTTAGCACAGATACGCAGTATTTT. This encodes CASSLNGRLSTDTQYF.

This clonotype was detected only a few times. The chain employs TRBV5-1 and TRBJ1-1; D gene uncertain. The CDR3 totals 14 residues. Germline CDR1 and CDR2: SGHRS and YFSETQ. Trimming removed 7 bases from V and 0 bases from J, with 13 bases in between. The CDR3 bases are TGCGCCAGCGGGTCGACAACTATGAACACTGAAGCTTTCTTT. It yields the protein CASGSTTMNTEAFF.

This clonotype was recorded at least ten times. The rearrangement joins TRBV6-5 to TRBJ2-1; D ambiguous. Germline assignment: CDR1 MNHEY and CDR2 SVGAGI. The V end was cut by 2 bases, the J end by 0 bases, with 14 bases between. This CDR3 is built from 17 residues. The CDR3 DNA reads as TGTGCCAGCAGTTACCGTGCAGCGTCCCGCTCCTACAATGAGCAGTTCTTC. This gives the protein CASSYRAASRSYNEQFF.

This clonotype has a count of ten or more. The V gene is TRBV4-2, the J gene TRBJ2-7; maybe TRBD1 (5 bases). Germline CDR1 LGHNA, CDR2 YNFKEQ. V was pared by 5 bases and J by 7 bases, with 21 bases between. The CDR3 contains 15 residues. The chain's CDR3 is CASSLNIAREGEQYF. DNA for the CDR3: TGTGCCAGCAGCTTAAACATAGCCAGGGAAGGGGAGCAGTACTTC.

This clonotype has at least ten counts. The CDR3 sequence is CASSRGRPTNEKLFF. The CDR3 DNA sequence: TGTGCCAGCAGCCGGGGCCGGCCGACAAATGAAAAACTGTTTTTT. This chain joins TRBV6-1 and TRBJ1-4, with D perhaps matching TRBD1 (5 bases). Germline V gene lookup returns CDR1 MNHNS and CDR2 SASEGT. The CDR3 contains 15 residues. V gave up 6 bases and J gave up 5 bases, with 16 bases separating them.

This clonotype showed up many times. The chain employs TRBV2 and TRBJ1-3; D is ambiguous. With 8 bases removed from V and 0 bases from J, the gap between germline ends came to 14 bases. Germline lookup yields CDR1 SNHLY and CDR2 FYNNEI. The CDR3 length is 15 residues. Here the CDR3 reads CASGPLASSGNTIYF. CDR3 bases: TGTGCCAGCGGACCTCTAGCCAGCTCTGGAAACACCATATATTTT.

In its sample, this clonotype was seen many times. The CDR3 region is CASSLTSGGKETQYF. The CDR3 bases are TGCGCCAGCAGCTTGACTAGCGGGGGCAAAGAGACCCAGTACTTC. The chain couples TRBV5-1 to TRBJ2-5; the match to TRBD2 covers 11 bases. Germline lookup yields CDR1 SGHRS and CDR2 YFSETQ. The CDR3 runs to 15 residues. V was clipped by 1 base and J by 3 bases; unmatched bases: 2.

Here the CDR3 DNA reads TGTGCCAGCAGCCTACGACAGGACACCACAGATACGCAGTATTTT. Residues: CASSLRQDTTDTQYF. J is TRBJ2-3 and V is TRBV11-1, with a tentative D call TRBD1 (6 bases). V gave up 5 bases and J gave up 2 bases, with 14 bases separating them. This CDR3 is built from 15 residues. Germline V gives CDR1 SGHAT, CDR2 FQDESV (reference sequence).

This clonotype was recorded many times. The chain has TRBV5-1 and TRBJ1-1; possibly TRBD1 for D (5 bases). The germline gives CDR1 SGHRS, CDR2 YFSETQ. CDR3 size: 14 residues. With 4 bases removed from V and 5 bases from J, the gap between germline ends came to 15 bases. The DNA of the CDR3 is TGCGCCAGCAGCCCCAATACAGGAGGGACTGAAGCTTTCTTT. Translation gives CASSPNTGGTEAFF.

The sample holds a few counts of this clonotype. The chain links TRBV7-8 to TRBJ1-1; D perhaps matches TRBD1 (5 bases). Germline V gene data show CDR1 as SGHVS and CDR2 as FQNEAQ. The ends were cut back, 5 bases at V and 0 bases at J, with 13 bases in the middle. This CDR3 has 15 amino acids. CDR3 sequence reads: CASSPRDVLNTEAFF. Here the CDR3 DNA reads TGTGCCAGCAGCCCTCGGGACGTCTTGAACACTGAAGCTTTCTTT.

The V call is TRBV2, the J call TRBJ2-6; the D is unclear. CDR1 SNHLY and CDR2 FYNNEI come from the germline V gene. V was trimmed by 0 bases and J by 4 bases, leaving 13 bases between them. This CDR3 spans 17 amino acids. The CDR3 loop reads CASSEALPSAGANVLTF. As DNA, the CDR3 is TGTGCCAGCAGTGAAGCGCTCCCGTCCGCCGGGGCCAACGTCCTGACTTTC.

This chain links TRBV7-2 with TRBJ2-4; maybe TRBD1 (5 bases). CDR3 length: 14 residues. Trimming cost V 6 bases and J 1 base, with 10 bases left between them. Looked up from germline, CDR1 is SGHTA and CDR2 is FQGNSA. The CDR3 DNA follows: TGTGCCAGCAGTCCCCCAGGGGCCAAAAACATTCAGTACTTC. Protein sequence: CASSPPGAKNIQYF.

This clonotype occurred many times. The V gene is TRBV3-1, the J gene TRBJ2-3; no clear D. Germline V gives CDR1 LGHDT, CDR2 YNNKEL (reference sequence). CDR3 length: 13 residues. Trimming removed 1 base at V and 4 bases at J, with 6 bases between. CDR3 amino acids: CASSQGPADTQYF. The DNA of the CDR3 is TGTGCCAGCAGCCAAGGACCCGCAGATACGCAGTATTTT.